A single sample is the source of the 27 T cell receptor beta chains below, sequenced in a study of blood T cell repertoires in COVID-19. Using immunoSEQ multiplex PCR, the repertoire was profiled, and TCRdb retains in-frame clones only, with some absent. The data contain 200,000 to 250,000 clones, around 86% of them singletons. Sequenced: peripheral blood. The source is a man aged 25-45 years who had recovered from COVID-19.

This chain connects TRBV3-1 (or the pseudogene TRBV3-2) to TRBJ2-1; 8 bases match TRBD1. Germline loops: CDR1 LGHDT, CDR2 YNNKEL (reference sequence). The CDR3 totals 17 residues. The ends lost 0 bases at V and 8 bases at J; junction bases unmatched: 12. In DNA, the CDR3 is TGTGCCAGCAGCCAAGATCGCGGGACAGGACCCTTTTATGAGCAGTTCTTC. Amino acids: CASSQDRGTGPFYEQFF.

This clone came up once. For the CDR3, the DNA is TGTGCCAGCAGCCCTGGGACTAGCGGGGGGGCCGCCGGGGAGCTGTTTTTT. It specifies CASSPGTSGGAAGELFF. The chain carries TRBV11-2 and TRBJ2-2, with 16 nucleotides matching TRBD2. CDR3 length equals 17 residues. Germline values: CDR1 SGHAT, CDR2 FQNNGV. The V segment lost 5 bases and the J segment 6 bases; nucleotides outside the gene matches: 6.

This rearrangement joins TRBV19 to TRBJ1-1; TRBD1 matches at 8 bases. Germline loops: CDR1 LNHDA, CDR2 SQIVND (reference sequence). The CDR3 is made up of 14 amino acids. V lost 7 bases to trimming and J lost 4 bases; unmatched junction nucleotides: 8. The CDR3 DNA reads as TGTGCCAGTACCTCCAGGGGGCGCATCACTGAAGCTTTCTTT. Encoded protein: CASTSRGRITEAFF.

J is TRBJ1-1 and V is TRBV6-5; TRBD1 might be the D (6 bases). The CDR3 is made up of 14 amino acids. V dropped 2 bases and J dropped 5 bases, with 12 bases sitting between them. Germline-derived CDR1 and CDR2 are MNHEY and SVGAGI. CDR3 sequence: CASSYRGGGTEAFF. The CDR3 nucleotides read TGTGCCAGCAGTTACAGGGGGGGAGGTACTGAAGCTTTCTTT.

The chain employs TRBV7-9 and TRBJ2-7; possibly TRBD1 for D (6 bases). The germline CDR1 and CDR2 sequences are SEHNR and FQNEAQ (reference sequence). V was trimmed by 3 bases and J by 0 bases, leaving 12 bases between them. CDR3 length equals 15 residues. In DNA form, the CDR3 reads TGTGCCAGCAGCTTCCCCAGGGGTAGCTCCTACGAGCAGTACTTC. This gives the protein CASSFPRGSSYEQYF.

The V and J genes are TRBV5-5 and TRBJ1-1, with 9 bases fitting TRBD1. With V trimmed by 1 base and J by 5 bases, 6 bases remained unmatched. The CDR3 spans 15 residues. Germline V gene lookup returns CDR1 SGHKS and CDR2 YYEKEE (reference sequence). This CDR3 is CASSLRQGGRTEAFF. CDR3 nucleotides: TGTGCCAGCAGCTTGAGACAGGGGGGAAGAACTGAAGCTTTCTTT.

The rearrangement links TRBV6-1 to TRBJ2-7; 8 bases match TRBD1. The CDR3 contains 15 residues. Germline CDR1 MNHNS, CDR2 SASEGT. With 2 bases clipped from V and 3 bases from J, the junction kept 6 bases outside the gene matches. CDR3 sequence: CASSEPRTGIYEQYF. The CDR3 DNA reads TGTGCCAGCAGTGAACCCCGGACAGGGATCTACGAGCAGTACTTC.

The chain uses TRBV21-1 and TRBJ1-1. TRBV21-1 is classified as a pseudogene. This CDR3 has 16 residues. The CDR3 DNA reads TGTGCCAGCCGGAGATTTCCCTACCGCCGTATGAGTGAAGCTTTCTTT. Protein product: CASRRFPYRRMSEAFF.

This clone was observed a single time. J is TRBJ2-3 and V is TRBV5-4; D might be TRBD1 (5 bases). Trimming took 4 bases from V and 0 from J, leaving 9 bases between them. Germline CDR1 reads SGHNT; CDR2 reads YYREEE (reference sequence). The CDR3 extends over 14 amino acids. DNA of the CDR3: TGTGCCAGCAGCATGACAGCTAGCACAGATACGCAGTATTTT. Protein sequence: CASSMTASTDTQYF.

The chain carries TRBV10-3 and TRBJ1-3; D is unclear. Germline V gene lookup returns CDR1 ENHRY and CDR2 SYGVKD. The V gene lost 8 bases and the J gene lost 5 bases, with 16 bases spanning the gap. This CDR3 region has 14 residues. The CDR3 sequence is CAISEQNNRNTIYF. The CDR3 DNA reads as TGTGCCATCTCCGAACAGAACAATCGAAACACCATATATTTT.

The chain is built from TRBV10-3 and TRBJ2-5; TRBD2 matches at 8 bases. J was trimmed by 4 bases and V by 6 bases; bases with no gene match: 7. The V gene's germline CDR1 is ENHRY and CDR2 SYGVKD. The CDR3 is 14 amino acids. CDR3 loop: CAISLAGGGETQYF. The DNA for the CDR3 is TGTGCCATCAGCCTAGCGGGTGGAGGAGAGACCCAGTACTTC.

CDR3 nucleotides: TGTGCCAGCAGCCGGAGAACAGGGGGACCAGCCTACAATGAGCAGTTCTTC. It specifies CASSRRTGGPAYNEQFF. The chain couples TRBV7-6 to TRBJ2-1, with TRBD1 identical over 8 bases. This CDR3 is built from 17 residues. The junction had 11 bases not matched to a gene; V was cut back by 5 bases and J by 2 bases. Germline values: CDR1 SGHVS, CDR2 FNYEAQ.

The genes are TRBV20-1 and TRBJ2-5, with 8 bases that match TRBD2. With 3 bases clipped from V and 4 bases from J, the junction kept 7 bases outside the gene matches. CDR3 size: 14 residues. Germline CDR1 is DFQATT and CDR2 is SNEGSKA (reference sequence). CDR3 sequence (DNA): TGCAGTGCTAGTGGCGGGGGGCCCCGAGAGACCCAGTACTTC. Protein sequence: CSASGGGPRETQYF.

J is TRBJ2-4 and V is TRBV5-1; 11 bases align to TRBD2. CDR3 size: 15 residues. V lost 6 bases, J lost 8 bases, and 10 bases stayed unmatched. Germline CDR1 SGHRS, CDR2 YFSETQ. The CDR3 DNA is TGCGCCAGCACTTCTCTAGCGGGGGGCGAGGACATTCAGTACTTC. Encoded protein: CASTSLAGGEDIQYF.

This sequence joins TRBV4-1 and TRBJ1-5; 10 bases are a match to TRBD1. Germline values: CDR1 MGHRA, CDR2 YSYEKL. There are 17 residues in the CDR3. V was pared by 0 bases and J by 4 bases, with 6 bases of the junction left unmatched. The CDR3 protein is CASSQETGGLRNQPQHF. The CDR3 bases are TGCGCCAGCAGCCAAGAGACAGGGGGCTTAAGGAATCAGCCCCAGCATTTT.

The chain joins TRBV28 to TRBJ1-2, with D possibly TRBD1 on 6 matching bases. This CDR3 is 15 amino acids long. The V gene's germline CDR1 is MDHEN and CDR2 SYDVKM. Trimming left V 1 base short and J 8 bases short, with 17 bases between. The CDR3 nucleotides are TGTGCCAGCAGTTTATATCGGTCACAGGGCTACGGCTACACCTTC. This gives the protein CASSLYRSQGYGYTF.

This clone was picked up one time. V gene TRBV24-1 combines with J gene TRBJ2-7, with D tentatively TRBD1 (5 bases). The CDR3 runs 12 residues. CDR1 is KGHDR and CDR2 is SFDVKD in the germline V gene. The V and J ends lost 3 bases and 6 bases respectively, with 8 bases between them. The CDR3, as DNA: TGTGCCACCAGTGATAGACAGTGCGAGCAGTACGTC. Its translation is CATSDRQCEQYV.

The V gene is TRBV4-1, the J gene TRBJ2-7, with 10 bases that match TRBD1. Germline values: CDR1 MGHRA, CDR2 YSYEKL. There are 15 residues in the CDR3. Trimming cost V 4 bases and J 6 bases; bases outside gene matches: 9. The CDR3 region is CASSPLWTGGPEQYF. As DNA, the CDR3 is TGCGCCAGCAGCCCCCTCTGGACAGGGGGGCCCGAGCAGTACTTC.

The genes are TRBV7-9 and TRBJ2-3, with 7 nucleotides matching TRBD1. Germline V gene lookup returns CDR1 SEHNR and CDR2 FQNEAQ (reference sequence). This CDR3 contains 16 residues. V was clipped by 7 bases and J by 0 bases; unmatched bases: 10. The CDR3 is CASTTSGTASTDTQYF. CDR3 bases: TGTGCCAGCACCACCTCCGGGACAGCAAGCACAGATACGCAGTATTTT.

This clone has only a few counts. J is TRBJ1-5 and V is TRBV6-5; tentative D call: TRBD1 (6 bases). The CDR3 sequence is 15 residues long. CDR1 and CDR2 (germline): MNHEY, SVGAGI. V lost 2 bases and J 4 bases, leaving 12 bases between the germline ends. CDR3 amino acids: CASSYKAQGNQPQHF. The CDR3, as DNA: TGTGCCAGCAGTTACAAGGCCCAGGGGAATCAGCCCCAGCATTTT.

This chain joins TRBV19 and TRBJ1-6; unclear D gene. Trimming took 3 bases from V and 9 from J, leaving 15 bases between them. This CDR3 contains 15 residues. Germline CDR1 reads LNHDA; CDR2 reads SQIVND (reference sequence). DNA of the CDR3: TGTGCCAGTAGTATCGGGCAGGATGGAGGTTCACCCCTCCACTTT. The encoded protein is CASSIGQDGGSPLHF.

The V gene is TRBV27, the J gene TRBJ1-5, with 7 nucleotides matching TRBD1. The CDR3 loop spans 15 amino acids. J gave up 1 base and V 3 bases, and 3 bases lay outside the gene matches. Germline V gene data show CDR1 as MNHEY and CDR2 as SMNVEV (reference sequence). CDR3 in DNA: TGTGCCAGCAGTTTGTCGACAGGGAGCAATCAGCCCCAGCATTTT. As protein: CASSLSTGSNQPQHF.

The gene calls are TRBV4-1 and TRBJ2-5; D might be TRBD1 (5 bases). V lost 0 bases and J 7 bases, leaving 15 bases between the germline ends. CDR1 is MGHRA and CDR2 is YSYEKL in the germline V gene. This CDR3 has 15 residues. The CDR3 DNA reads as TGCGCCAGCAGCCAAGATCCGGCGGTTCAGGGGACCCAGTACTTC. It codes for CASSQDPAVQGTQYF.

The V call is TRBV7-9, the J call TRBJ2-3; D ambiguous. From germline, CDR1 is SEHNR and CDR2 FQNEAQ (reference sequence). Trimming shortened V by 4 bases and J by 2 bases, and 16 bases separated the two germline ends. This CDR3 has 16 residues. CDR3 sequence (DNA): TGTGCCAGCAGCTACCCCCCGCCGGTCAACACAGATACGCAGTATTTT. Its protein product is CASSYPPPVNTDTQYF.

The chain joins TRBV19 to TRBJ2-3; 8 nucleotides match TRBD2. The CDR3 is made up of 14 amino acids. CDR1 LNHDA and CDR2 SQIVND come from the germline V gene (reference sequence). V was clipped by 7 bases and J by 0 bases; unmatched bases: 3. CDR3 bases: TGTGCCAGTACCTTAGCGGGGAGCACAGATACGCAGTATTTT. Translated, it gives CASTLAGSTDTQYF. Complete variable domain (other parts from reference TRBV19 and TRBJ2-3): DGGITQSPKYLFRKEGQNVTLSCEQNLNHDAMYWYRQDPGQGLRLIYYSQIVNDFQKGDIAEGYSVSREKKESFPLTVTSAQKNPTAFYLCASTLAGSTDTQYFGPGTRLTVL.

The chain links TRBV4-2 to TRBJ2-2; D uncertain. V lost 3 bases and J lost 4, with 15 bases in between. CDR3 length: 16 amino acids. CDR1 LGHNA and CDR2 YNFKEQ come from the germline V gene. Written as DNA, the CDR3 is TGTGCCAGCAGCCATTCGACTCGTAGACGCACCGGGGAGCTGTTTTTT. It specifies CASSHSTRRRTGELFF.

CDR3 amino acids: CASSYRTNRVGYGYTF. The CDR3 coding sequence is TGTGCCAGCAGTTACCGCACCAACAGGGTCGGCTATGGCTACACCTTC. V is TRBV6-6 and J is TRBJ1-2, with a tentative D call TRBD1 (6 bases). Trimming pared 2 bases from V and 4 bases from J, leaving 17 bases between. Per germline, CDR1 MNHNY and CDR2 SVGAGI (reference sequence). This CDR3 spans 16 amino acids.